A selection of T cell receptor beta chains follows, all from one sample in a study of identical twins. TCRdb reanalysed the 5' RACE reads using MiXCR and keeps one entry per CDR3 protein. Of 200,000 or so distinct CDR3 sequences listed, around 15% are singletons. Separately, the same data were catalogued under a study of T cells expressing NK-cell markers.

Sequencing was performed on CD8+ T cells sorted from blood. The receptor set was obtained from a woman in her late teens or twenties in good health. CDR3s include the opening cysteine and the closing phenylalanine or tryptophan. The D gene is left open where the match is weak. Not all rows give a size; the values are once, few, many and, for expanded clones, a class.

TRBJ2-1 TRBV4-3 - 19 - TGCGCCAGCAGCCAAGATTGGGACGCTACTGAACGATGGTACAATGAGCAGTTCTTC CASSQDWDATERWYNEQFF
TRBJ2-7 TRBV10-2 - 11 - TGCGCCAGTGCAGGGAGCTACGAGCAGTACTTC CASAGSYEQYF
TRBJ1-1 TRBV7-3 many 10 - TGTGGCAGCCCCGATTGCGAAGCTTTCTTT CGSPDCEAFF
TRBJ1-1 TRBV20-1 many 12 - TGCAGTGCTAGACCGGGGGTGACTGAAGCTTTCTTT CSARPGVTEAFF
TRBJ2-1 TRBV3-1 many 16 - TGTGCCAGCAGCCAAGATTTTGGGGGAGGGGGAAATGAGCAGTTCTTC CASSQDFGGGGNEQFF
TRBJ2-4 TRBV20-1 - 14 TRBD2 TGCAGTGCCGCGACTAGCGGGAGATGGAACATTCAGTACTTC CSAATSGRWNIQYF
TRBJ2-5 TRBV5-5 - 15 TRBD2 TGTGCCAGCAGCTACCCGGAGCTAGCGGAAGAGACCCAGTACTTC CASSYPELAEETQYF
TRBJ2-7 TRBV7-9 few 15 TRBD1 TGTGCCAGCAGCTCCAACCGGGACAGCCTACGAGAGCAGTACTTC CASSSNRDSLREQYF
TRBJ2-1 TRBV29-1 - 13 - TGCAGCGTTGAAGATCCCAGGTACAATGAGCAGTTCTTC CSVEDPRYNEQFF
TRBJ2-5 TRBV3-1 few 15 - TGTGCCAGCAGGGATGATCAGAAAGTTCAAGAGACCCAGTACTTC CASRDDQKVQETQYF
TRBJ2-2 TRBV11-2 - 15 - TGTGCCAGCAGCTCGTACCGGGGCAGTGCCGGGGAGCTGTTTTTT CASSSYRGSAGELFF
TRBJ1-5 TRBV20-1 - 15 TRBD1 TGCAGTGCCGCACAGGGGTGGAATAGCAATCAGCCCCAGCATTTT CSAAQGWNSNQPQHF
TRBJ2-3 TRBV4-3 many 16 TRBD2 TGCGCCAGCAGCCAAGATCTAGCGGGAGTACCAGATACGCAGTATTTT CASSQDLAGVPDTQYF
TRBJ2-1 TRBV9 - 15 - TGTGCCAGCAGCCTTTATGGAGGAGGGCCGAATGAGCAGTTCTTC CASSLYGGGPNEQFF
TRBJ2-1 TRBV7-9 - 15 - TGTGCCAGCAATGGTAAGGTCGACTCCTACAATGAGCAGTTCTTC CASNGKVDSYNEQFF
TRBJ2-1 TRBV6-1 - 12 - TGTGCCAGCGGCCCGGCCTACAATGAGCAGTTCTTC CASGPAYNEQFF
TRBJ2-3 TRBV7-8 few 15 TRBD2 TGTGCCAGCAGCCGCTCGGGGGGGACCACAGATACGCAGTATTTT CASSRSGGTTDTQYF
TRBJ2-3 TRBV20-1 - 16 TRBD2 TGCAGTGCTAGAGCTGGGTGGGCGGGAGTGGGAGATACGCAGTATTTT CSARAGWAGVGDTQYF
TRBJ2-3 TRBV7-9 - 12 - TGTGCCAGCAGCCACCTCAAAGATACGCAGTATTTT CASSHLKDTQYF
TRBJ2-1 TRBV27 few 14 - TGTGCCAGCAGCGCCTGGGAAGCCTACAATGAGCAGTTCTTC CASSAWEAYNEQFF
TRBJ1-2 TRBV19 few 15 - TGTGCCAGTAGTCTGCAGCCGATCCCAAAATATGGCTACACCTTC CASSLQPIPKYGYTF
TRBJ2-7 TRBV3-1 few 15 TRBD1 TGTGCCAGCAGCCAAGAGGGGCAGGGGGAATCCGAGCAGTACTTC CASSQEGQGESEQYF
TRBJ2-5 TRBV18 few 17 - TGTGCCAGCTCACCACGGCGGGACACCACCTTCGAAGAGACCCAGTACTTC CASSPRRDTTFEETQYF
TRBJ2-7 TRBV7-2 few 16 TRBD1 TGTGCCAGCAGCTTGCACCGGGACAGCCCATCCTACGAGCAGTACTTC CASSLHRDSPSYEQYF
TRBJ2-1 TRBV27 - 15 TRBD2 TGTGCCAGCAGTTTGACTAGCGGTTCCTACAATGAGCAGTTCTTC CASSLTSGSYNEQFF
TRBJ2-7 TRBV20-1 many 15 TRBD2 TGCAGTGCCACCCCCAGGTCTAGCGGGACCTACGAGCAGTACTTC CSATPRSSGTYEQYF
TRBJ2-2 TRBV7-9 - 15 - TGTGCCGGGGGTGGATCGGGGACCGGCACCGGGGAGCTGTTTTTT CAGGGSGTGTGELFF
TRBJ2-7 TRBV5-1 - 15 TRBD2 TGCGCCAGCAGCTTACCGACTAGCGCGCCCTACGAGCAGTACTTC CASSLPTSAPYEQYF
TRBJ2-1 TRBV11-2 - 16 - TGTGCCAGCAGCTTTCTCGTCGTGGGCTCGGGCAATGAGCAGTTCTTC CASSFLVVGSGNEQFF
TRBJ2-1 TRBV20-1 - 14 - TGCAGTGCTAGATCTTCGAGCGGACGTAATGAGCAGTTCTTC CSARSSSGRNEQFF
TRBJ2-7 TRBV20-1 - 14 - TGCAGTGCGGGAGGAAGGGGGGGCGCCTACGAGCAGTACTTC CSAGGRGGAYEQYF
TRBJ1-3 TRBV6-5 few 12 - TGTGCCAGCAGTACCTGGGGAAACACCATATATTTT CASSTWGNTIYF
TRBJ2-7 TRBV4-1 - 14 - TGCGCCAGCAGCCACTCCCCAGGGTCGGACGAGCAGTACTTC CASSHSPGSDEQYF
TRBJ1-6 TRBV5-1 - 15 - TGCGCCAGCAGCTTGTTCCCCGTGGGGCCGAGGCCCCTCCACTTT CASSLFPVGPRPLHF
TRBJ2-3 TRBV12-3/TRBV12-4 many 12 - TGTGCCAGCAGTTTAGCGAGGGATACGCAGTATTTT CASSLARDTQYF
TRBJ2-1 TRBV15 few 16 - TGTGCCACCAGCCCTAGTCATAGCGGTACTTACAATGAGCAGTTCTTC CATSPSHSGTYNEQFF
TRBJ2-1 TRBV20-1 - 16 - TGCAGTGCGAGATCCAGCGGACTGCTCTCCTACAATGAGCAGTTCTTC CSARSSGLLSYNEQFF
TRBJ1-4 TRBV9 few 15 - TGTGCCAGCAGCGCACCGGGACGGTATAATGAAAAACTGTTTTTT CASSAPGRYNEKLFF
TRBJ1-1 TRBV9 - 12 - TGTGCCAGCAGCGCCCCGGGGGCTGGAGCTTTCTTT CASSAPGAGAFF
TRBJ2-3 TRBV6-1 many 16 - TGTGCCAGCTCCCAGCTGGGAGGAGTTAGCACAGATACGCAGTATTTT CASSQLGGVSTDTQYF
TRBJ2-1 TRBV29-1 few 11 TRBD1 TGCAGCGCTGACAGGGTAGGTGAGCAGTTCTTC CSADRVGEQFF